Listed below are T cell receptor beta chains from one sample, sequenced in a study of shared clonotypes between healthy human individuals. Clones were read by immunoSEQ multiplex PCR, and TCRdb kept only the in-frame ones, dropping some. The sample has 650,000 to 750,000 clones, more than 70% seen once. Sequencing was performed on memory CD4+ T cells sorted from blood. The receptors originated from a woman aged 30 to 39 in good health. Both conserved end residues are part of each CDR3. The D gene is left open where the match is weak. Some rows have no size entry. The others give once, few or many, or a class for an expanded clone.

>TRBV27|NA|TRBJ2-7|TRBD2
CASSKPGRSYEQYF
TGTGCCAGCAGTAAACCCGGGAGGTCCTACGAGCAGTACTTC
>TRBV7-3|NA|TRBJ2-7|TRBD2
CASSLTMGGKYEQYF
TGTGCCAGCAGCTTAACGATGGGGGGGAAATACGAGCAGTACTTC
>TRBV28|NA|TRBJ2-5|NA
CASSWLRETQYF
TGTGCCAGCAGTTGGCTCCGAGAGACCCAGTACTTC
>TRBV9|NA|TRBJ1-5|NA
CASSVGGASNQPQHF
TGTGCCAGCAGCGTAGGAGGAGCTAGCAATCAGCCCCAGCATTTT
>TRBV6-6|NA|TRBJ1-5|NA
CASSRTDLSNQPQHF
TGTGCCAGCAGCAGGACAGACTTAAGCAATCAGCCCCAGCATTTT
>TRBV6-4|NA|TRBJ1-1|NA
CASTREMGMNTEAFF
TGTGCCAGCACCCGCGAGATGGGAATGAACACTGAAGCTTTCTTT
>TRBV4-2|NA|TRBJ2-7|NA
CASSQETSFGLSSYEQYF
TGTGCCAGCAGCCAAGAAACGAGCTTCGGACTGAGCTCCTACGAGCAGTACTTC
>TRBV28|NA|TRBJ2-5|TRBD2
CASSLAGVLQETQYF
TGTGCCAGCAGTTTAGCGGGAGTTCTACAAGAGACCCAGTACTTC
>TRBV10-3|once|TRBJ1-1|TRBD1
CAISERQGSNTEAFF
TGTGCCATCAGTGAGCGACAGGGGTCGAACACTGAAGCTTTCTTT
>TRBV10-3|NA|TRBJ1-1|NA
CAIRITGSMNTEAFF
TGTGCCATCAGGATTACAGGCTCTATGAACACTGAAGCTTTCTTT
>TRBV6-1|NA|TRBJ2-7|TRBD2
CASSSSGRYEQYF
TGTGCCAGCAGTTCTAGCGGGAGGTACGAGCAGTACTTC
>TRBV11-2|NA|TRBJ1-3|NA
CASSPTGPGNTIYF
TGTGCCAGCAGCCCGACTGGGCCTGGAAACACCATATATTTT
>TRBV7-2|NA|TRBJ2-1|NA
CASSLGSYNEQFF
TGTGCCAGCAGCTTAGGCAGTTACAATGAGCAGTTCTTC
>TRBV27|NA|TRBJ2-5|NA
CASRLDGAKETQYF
TGTGCCAGCAGGTTGGACGGGGCTAAAGAGACCCAGTACTTC
>TRBV5-1|NA|TRBJ2-7|NA
CASSSARSGSYEQYF
TGCGCCAGCAGCTCGGCCCGTAGCGGATCCTACGAGCAGTACTTC
>TRBV28|NA|TRBJ2-3|NA
CASIPGDTGGDTQYF
TGTGCCAGCATCCCTGGGGACACTGGGGGAGATACGCAGTATTTT
>TRBV2|NA|TRBJ1-2|NA
CASSKDSNYGYTF
TGTGCCAGCAGCAAGGACAGTAACTATGGCTACACCTTC
>TRBV2|NA|TRBJ2-7|TRBD2
CASRTSGNYEQYF
TGTGCCAGCAGGACTAGCGGGAACTACGAGCAGTACTTC
>TRBV5-3|once|TRBJ1-2|TRBD1
CARSLFVGQGSYGYTF
TGTGCCAGAAGCTTGTTTGTGGGACAGGGTAGCTATGGCTACACCTTC
>TRBV19|NA|TRBJ1-5|NA
CASSIASGNQPQHF
TGTGCCAGTAGTATAGCCAGTGGGAATCAGCCCCAGCATTTT
>TRBV6-5|NA|TRBJ2-1|NA
CASSNHLRMQFF
TGTGCCAGCAGCAACCACCTTCGTATGCAGTTCTTC
>TRBV30|once|TRBJ2-3|NA
CAWGLTDTQYF
TGTGCCTGGGGGCTGACAGATACGCAGTATTTT
>TRBV12-2|few|TRBJ1-3|NA
CASRFLRLTVPGNTIYF
TGTGCAAGTCGCTTTTTACGGCTGACGGTGCCTGGAAACACCATATATTTT
>TRBV25-1|NA|TRBJ1-2|NA
CASSETGFGYTF
TGTGCCAGCAGTGAAACAGGGTTCGGCTACACCTTC
>TRBV6-1|NA|TRBJ1-4|NA
CASTLLGGEKLFF
TGTGCCAGCACTCTCCTCGGGGGGGAAAAACTGTTTTTT
>TRBV5-1|once|TRBJ2-1|TRBD1
CASSWGGGTGADEQFF
TGCGCCAGCAGCTGGGGCGGAGGGACAGGGGCCGATGAGCAGTTCTTC
>TRBV6-5|few|TRBJ2-5|TRBD2
CASSYVASGKRETQYF
TGTGCCAGCAGTTACGTGGCTAGCGGGAAGCGAGAGACCCAGTACTTC
>TRBV18|NA|TRBJ2-7|TRBD2
CASSTSQGLAGSEQYF
TGTGCCAGCTCAACGAGTCAGGGACTAGCGGGCTCCGAGCAGTACTTC
>TRBV19|NA|TRBJ1-5|TRBD1
CASSGDRDQPQHF
TGTGCCAGTTCCGGGGACAGGGATCAGCCCCAGCATTTT
>TRBV2|NA|TRBJ2-7|NA
CASSVVGLYEQYF
TGTGCCAGCAGTGTTGTCGGACTCTACGAGCAGTACTTC
>TRBV7-2|once|TRBJ1-3|NA
CASSQDTGNTIYF
TGTGCCAGCAGCCAAGATACCGGAAACACCATATATTTT
>TRBV5-4|NA|TRBJ1-3|NA
CASSSKLDSGNTIYF
TGTGCCAGCAGCTCCAAGTTGGACTCTGGAAACACCATATATTTT
>TRBV7-8|NA|TRBJ1-2|NA
CASSFPRGGTLGGYTF
TGTGCCAGCAGCTTCCCTCGAGGTGGCACACTTGGCGGCTACACCTTC
>TRBV2|NA|TRBJ2-3|NA
CASSVDRGTDTQYF
TGTGCCAGCAGTGTCGATCGAGGCACAGATACGCAGTATTTT
>TRBV5-1|NA|TRBJ2-1|TRBD1
CASSLPGTGGKNNEQFF
TGCGCCAGCAGCCTGCCGGGGACAGGGGGCAAGAACAATGAGCAGTTCTTC
>TRBV19|NA|TRBJ2-1|NA
CASSKSRLNEQFF
TGTGCCAGTAGTAAGAGTAGGTTAAATGAGCAGTTCTTC
>TRBV18|NA|TRBJ1-2|TRBD1
CASSQTGVRGYTF
TGTGCCAGCTCACAGACAGGGGTGCGTGGCTACACCTTC
>TRBV10-3|NA|TRBJ2-2|TRBD1
CAISGGQLNTGELFF
TGTGCCATCAGTGGGGGACAGCTGAACACCGGGGAGCTGTTTTTT
>TRBV11-2|NA|TRBJ1-2|NA
CASSLVNGFGRADYGYTF
TGTGCCAGCAGCTTAGTGAATGGCTTTGGGAGGGCGGACTATGGCTACACCTTC
>TRBV27|NA|TRBJ2-3|NA
CASSIHREGTQYF
TGTGCCAGCAGTATCCACAGGGAGGGTACGCAGTATTTT
>TRBV28|NA|TRBJ2-5|NA
CASSFWIGETQYF
TGTGCCAGCAGTTTCTGGATAGGGGAGACCCAGTACTTC
>TRBV5-6|few|TRBJ2-7|NA
CASSGRGGGYEQYF
TGTGCCAGCAGCGGGCGAGGAGGGGGCTACGAGCAGTACTTC
>TRBV30|NA|TRBJ2-1|TRBD2
CAWGNSGREQFF
TGTGCCTGGGGGAATAGCGGGAGGGAGCAGTTCTTC
>TRBV29-1|few|TRBJ2-2|NA
CSVLLSGSLGELFF
TGCAGCGTGCTACTCAGCGGGTCCCTTGGGGAGCTGTTTTTT
>TRBV9|NA|TRBJ2-3|NA
CASSMLGDTQYF
TGTGCCAGCAGCATGCTGGGGGATACGCAGTATTTT
>TRBV28|few|TRBJ2-4|NA
CATLSGAEGNIQYF
TGTGCCACCCTCTCCGGGGCAGAGGGAAACATTCAGTACTTC
>TRBV7-3|few|TRBJ2-6|TRBD1
CASSGQGHYGANVLTF
TGTGCCAGCTCTGGACAGGGTCATTATGGGGCCAACGTCCTGACTTTC
>TRBV7-2|many|TRBJ1-1|NA
CASSLDRTNTEAFF
TGTGCCAGCAGCTTAGACAGAACGAACACTGAAGCTTTCTTT
>TRBV5-1|NA|TRBJ2-1|NA
CASSPDNSYNEQFF
TGCGCCAGCAGCCCCGACAATTCCTACAATGAGCAGTTCTTC
>TRBV28|NA|TRBJ2-1|NA
CASSSRHLSSYNEQFF
TGTGCCAGCAGTAGCAGACACCTAAGCTCCTACAATGAGCAGTTCTTC
>TRBV2|NA|TRBJ2-2|NA
CASSELEGSTGELFF
TGTGCCAGCAGTGAATTGGAAGGAAGCACCGGGGAGCTGTTTTTT
>TRBV2|NA|TRBJ2-7|TRBD1
CASSMDRGYEQYF
TGTGCCAGCAGTATGGACAGGGGCTACGAGCAGTACTTC
>TRBV28|NA|TRBJ2-1|TRBD2
CASSSTSGSVNEQFF
TGTGCCAGCAGTTCAACTAGCGGGAGCGTAAATGAGCAGTTCTTC
>TRBV7-9|few|TRBJ1-2|NA
CASSLGSANYGYTF
TGTGCCAGCAGCTTGGGGAGCGCTAACTATGGCTACACCTTC
>TRBV15|NA|TRBJ2-2|NA
CATSLEGGNTGELFF
TGTGCCACCAGCCTTGAAGGGGGGAACACCGGGGAGCTGTTTTTT
>TRBV18|NA|TRBJ2-7|NA
CASSENSYEQYF
TGTGCCAGCTCGGAAAACTCCTACGAGCAGTACTTC
>TRBV18|NA|TRBJ1-1|TRBD1
CASSFSGGTVNTEAFF
TGTGCCAGCTCATTCTCTGGGGGGACAGTGAACACTGAAGCTTTCTTT
>TRBV29-1|NA|TRBJ1-4|TRBD1
CSVTGVAGNEKLFF
TGCAGCGTGACAGGGGTAGCAGGAAATGAAAAACTGTTTTTT
>TRBV10-1|NA|TRBJ2-3|NA
CASSLAGTDTQYF
TGCGCCAGCAGTTTAGCGGGCACAGATACGCAGTATTTT